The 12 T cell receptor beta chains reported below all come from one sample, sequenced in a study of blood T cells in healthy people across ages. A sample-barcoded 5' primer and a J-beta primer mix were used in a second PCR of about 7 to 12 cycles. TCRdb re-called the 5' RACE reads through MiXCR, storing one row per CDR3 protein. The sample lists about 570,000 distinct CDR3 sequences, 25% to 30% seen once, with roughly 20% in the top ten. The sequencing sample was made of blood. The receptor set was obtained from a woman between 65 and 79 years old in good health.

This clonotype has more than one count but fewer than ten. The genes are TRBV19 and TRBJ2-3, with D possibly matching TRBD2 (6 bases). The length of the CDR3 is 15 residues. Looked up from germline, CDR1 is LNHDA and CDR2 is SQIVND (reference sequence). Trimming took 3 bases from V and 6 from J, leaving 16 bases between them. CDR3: CASSIGGSTGDTQYF. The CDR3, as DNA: TGTGCCAGTAGTATCGGAGGGTCTACCGGGGATACGCAGTATTTT.

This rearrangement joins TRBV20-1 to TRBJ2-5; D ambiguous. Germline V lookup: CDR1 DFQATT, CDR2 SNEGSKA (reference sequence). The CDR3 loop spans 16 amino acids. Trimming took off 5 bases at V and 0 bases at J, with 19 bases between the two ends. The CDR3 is CSASSPAADHQETQYF. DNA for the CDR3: TGCAGTGCTTCATCTCCCGCGGCGGACCACCAAGAGACCCAGTACTTC.

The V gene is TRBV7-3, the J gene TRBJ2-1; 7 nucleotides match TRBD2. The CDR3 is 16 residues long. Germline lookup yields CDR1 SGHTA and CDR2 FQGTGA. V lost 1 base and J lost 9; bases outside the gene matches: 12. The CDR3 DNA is TGTGCCAGCAGCTTAATGGGGCGGGGGACGTGGGGTGAGCAGTTCTTC. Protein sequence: CASSLMGRGTWGEQFF.

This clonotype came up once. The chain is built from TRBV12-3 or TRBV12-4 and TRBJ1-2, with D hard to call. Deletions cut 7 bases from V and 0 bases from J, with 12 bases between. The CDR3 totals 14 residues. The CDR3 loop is CASTFLQSNYGYTF. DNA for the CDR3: TGTGCCAGCACTTTCCTGCAGTCTAACTATGGCTACACCTTC.

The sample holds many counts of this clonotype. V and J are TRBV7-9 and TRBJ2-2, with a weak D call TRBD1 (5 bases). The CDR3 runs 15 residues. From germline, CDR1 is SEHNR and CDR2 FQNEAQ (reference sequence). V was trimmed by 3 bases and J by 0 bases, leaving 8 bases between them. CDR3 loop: CASSFWTTNTGELFF. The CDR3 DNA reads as TGTGCCAGCAGCTTCTGGACAACGAACACCGGGGAGCTGTTTTTT.

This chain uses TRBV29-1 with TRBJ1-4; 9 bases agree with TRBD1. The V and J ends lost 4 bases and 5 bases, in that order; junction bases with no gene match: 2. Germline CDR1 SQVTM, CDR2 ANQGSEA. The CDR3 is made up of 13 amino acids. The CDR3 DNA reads TGCAGCGTTGCCGACAGGGGGAATGAAAAACTGTTTTTT. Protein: CSVADRGNEKLFF.

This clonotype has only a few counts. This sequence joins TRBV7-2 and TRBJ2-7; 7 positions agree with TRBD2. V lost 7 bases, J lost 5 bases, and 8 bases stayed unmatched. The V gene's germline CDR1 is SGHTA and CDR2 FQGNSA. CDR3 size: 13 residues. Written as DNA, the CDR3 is TGTGCCAGCACCCTGCGCGGGAGCAACGAGCAGTACTTC. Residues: CASTLRGSNEQYF.

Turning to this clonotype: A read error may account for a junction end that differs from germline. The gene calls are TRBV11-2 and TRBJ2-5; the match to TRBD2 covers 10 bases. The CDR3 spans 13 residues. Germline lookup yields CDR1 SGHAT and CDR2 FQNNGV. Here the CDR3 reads CASSLDRSGGPEF. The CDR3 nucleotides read TGTGCCAGCAGCTTAGATCGTAGCGGGGGGCCCGAATTC. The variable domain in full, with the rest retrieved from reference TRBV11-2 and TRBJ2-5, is EAGVAQSPRYKIIEKRQSVAFWCNPISGHATLYWYQQILGQGPKLLIQFQNNGVVDDSQLPKDRFSAERLKGVDSTLKIQPAKLEDSAVYLCASSLDRSGGPEFGPGTRLLVL.

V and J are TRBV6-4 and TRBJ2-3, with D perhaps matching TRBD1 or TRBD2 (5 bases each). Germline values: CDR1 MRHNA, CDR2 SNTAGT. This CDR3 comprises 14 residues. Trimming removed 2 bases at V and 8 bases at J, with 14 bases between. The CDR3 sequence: CASSDTGAAATQYF. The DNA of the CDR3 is TGTGCCAGCAGTGACACCGGGGCCGCGGCTACGCAGTATTTT.

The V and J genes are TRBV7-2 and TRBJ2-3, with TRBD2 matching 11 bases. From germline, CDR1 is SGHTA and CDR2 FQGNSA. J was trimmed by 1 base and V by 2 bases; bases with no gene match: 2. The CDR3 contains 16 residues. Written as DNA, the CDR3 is TGTGCCAGCAGCTTAAGTAGCGGGAGGGGCACAGATACGCAGTATTTT. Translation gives CASSLSSGRGTDTQYF.

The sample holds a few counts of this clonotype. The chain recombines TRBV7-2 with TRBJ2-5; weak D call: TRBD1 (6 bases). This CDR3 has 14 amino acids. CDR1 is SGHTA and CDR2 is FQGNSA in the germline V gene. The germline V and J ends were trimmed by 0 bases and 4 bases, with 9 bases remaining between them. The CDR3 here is CASSLAVGGETQYF. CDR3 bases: TGTGCCAGCAGCTTAGCTGTAGGGGGAGAGACCCAGTACTTC.

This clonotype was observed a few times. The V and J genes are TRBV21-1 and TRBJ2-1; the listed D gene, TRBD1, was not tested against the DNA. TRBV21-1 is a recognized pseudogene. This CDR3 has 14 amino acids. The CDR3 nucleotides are TGTGCCAGGAAACCGGGACAGGGGTACAATGAGCAGTTCTTC. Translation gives CARKPGQGYNEQFF.